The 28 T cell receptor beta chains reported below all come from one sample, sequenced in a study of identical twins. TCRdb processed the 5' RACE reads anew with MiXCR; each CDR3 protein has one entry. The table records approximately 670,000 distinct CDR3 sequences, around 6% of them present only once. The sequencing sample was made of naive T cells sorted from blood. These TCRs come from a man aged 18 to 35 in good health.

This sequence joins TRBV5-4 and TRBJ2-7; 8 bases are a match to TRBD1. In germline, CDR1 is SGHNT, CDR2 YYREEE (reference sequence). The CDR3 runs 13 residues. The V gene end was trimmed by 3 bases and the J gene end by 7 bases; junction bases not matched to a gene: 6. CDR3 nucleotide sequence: TGTGCCAGCAGCTCGGACAGGGAGCGGGAGCAGTACTTC. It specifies CASSSDREREQYF.

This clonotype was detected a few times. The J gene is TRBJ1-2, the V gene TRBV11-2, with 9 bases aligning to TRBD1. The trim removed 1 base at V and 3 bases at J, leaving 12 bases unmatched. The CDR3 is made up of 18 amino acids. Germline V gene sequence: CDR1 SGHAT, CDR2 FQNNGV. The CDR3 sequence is CASSLGTFYRGLYYGYTF. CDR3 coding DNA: TGTGCCAGCAGCTTAGGAACCTTTTACAGGGGGCTCTACTATGGCTACACCTTC.

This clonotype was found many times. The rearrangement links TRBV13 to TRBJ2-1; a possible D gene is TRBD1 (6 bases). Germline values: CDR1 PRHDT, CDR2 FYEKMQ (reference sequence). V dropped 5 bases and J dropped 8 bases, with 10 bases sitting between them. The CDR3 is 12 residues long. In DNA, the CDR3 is TGTGCCAGCAGCAAACAGGGTTATGAGCAGTTCTTC. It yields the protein CASSKQGYEQFF.

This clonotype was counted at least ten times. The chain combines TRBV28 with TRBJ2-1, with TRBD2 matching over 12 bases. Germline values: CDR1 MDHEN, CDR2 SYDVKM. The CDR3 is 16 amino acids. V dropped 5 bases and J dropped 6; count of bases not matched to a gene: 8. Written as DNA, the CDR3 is TGTGCCAGCAGTACACTAGCGGGAGGTGCAGGCAATGAGCAGTTCTTC. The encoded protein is CASSTLAGGAGNEQFF. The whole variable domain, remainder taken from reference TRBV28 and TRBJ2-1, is DVKVTQSSRYLVKRTGEKVFLECVQDMDHENMFWYRQDPGLGLRLIYFSYDVKMKEKGDIPEGYSVSREKKERFSLILESASTNQTSMYLCASSTLAGGAGNEQFFGPGTRLTVL.

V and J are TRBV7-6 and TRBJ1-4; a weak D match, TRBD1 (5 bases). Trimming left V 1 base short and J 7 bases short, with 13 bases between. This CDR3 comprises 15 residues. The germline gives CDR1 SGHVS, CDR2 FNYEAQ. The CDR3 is CASSLVQGPAEKLFF. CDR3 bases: TGTGCCAGCAGCTTAGTTCAGGGCCCGGCTGAAAAACTGTTTTTT.

The CDR3 loop is CASSLGPGFNEQFF. CDR3 bases: TGTGCCAGCAGCTTAGGTCCAGGGTTTAATGAGCAGTTCTTC. The chain combines TRBV11-2 with TRBJ2-1; possibly TRBD1 for D (5 bases). The V gene lost 1 base and the J gene lost 7 bases, with 11 bases spanning the gap. The V gene's germline CDR1 is SGHAT and CDR2 FQNNGV. The CDR3 runs to 14 residues. The full variable domain, completed using reference TRBV11-2 and TRBJ2-1, is EAGVAQSPRYKIIEKRQSVAFWCNPISGHATLYWYQQILGQGPKLLIQFQNNGVVDDSQLPKDRFSAERLKGVDSTLKIQPAKLEDSAVYLCASSLGPGFNEQFFGPGTRLTVL.

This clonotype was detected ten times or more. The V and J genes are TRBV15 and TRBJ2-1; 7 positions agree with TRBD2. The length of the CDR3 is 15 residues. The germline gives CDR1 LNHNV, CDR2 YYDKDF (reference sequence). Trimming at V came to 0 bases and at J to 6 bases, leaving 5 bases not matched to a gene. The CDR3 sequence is CATSRDRTSVNEQFF. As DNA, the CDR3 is TGTGCCACCAGCAGAGATCGGACTAGTGTCAATGAGCAGTTCTTC. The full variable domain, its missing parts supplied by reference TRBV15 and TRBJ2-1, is DAMVIQNPRYQVTQFGKPVTLSCSQTLNHNVMYWYQQKSSQAPKLLFHYYDKDFNNEADTPDNFQSRRPNTSFCFLDIRSPGLGDTAMYLCATSRDRTSVNEQFFGPGTRLTVL.

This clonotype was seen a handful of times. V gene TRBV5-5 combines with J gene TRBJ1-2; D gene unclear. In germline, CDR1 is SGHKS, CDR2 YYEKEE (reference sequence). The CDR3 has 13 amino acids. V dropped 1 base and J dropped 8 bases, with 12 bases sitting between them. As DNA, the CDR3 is TGTGCCAGCAGCTTGCAAAGGGATTTGGGCTACACCTTC. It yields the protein CASSLQRDLGYTF.

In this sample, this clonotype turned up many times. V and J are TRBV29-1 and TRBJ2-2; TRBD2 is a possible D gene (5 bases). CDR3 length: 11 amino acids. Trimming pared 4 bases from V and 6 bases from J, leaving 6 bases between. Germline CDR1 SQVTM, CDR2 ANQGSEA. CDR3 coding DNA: TGCAGCGTTGGGCGGGCCGGGGAGCTGTTTTTT. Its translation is CSVGRAGELFF.

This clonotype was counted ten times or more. The chain's CDR3 is CASSPVGGAQSPLHF. The CDR3 bases are TGTGCCAGCAGCCCAGTGGGAGGCGCCCAATCACCCCTCCACTTT. The V gene is TRBV27, the J gene TRBJ1-6; D is uncertain. The CDR3 extends over 15 amino acids. With 6 bases removed from V and 10 bases from J, the gap between germline ends came to 19 bases. From germline, CDR1 is MNHEY and CDR2 SMNVEV (reference sequence).

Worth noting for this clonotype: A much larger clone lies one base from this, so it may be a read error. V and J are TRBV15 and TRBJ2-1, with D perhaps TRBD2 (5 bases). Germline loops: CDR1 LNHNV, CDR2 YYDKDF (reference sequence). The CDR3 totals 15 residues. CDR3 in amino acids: CATSRVGRSYNEQLF. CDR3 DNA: TGTGCCACCAGCAGAGTGGGGAGATCCTACAATGAGCAGTTGTTC.

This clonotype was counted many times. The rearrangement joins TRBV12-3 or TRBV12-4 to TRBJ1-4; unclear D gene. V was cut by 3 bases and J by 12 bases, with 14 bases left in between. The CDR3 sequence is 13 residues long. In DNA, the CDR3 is TGTGCCAGCAGTTTCGACCATCTAAATCAACTGTTTTTT. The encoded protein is CASSFDHLNQLFF.

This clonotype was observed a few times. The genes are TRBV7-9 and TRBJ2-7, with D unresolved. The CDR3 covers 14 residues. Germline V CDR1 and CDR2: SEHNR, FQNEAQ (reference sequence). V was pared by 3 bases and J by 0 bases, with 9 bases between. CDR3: CASSLVPASYEQYF. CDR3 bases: TGTGCCAGCAGCTTGGTTCCGGCCTCCTACGAGCAGTACTTC.

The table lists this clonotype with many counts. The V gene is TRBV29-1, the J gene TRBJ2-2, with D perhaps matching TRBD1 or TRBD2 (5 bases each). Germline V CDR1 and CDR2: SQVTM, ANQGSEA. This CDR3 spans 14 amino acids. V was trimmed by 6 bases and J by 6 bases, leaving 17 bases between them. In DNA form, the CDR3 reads TGCAGCGTCCAAACTAACCGGGGCGCCGGGGAGCTGTTTTTT. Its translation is CSVQTNRGAGELFF.

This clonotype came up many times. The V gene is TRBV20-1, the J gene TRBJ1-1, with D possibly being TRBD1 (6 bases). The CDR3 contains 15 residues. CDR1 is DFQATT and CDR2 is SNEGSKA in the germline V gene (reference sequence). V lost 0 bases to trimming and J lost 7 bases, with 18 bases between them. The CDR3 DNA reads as TGCAGTGCTAGAGACCTGACAGGTCTCGCTATTGAAGCTTTCTTT. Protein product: CSARDLTGLAIEAFF.

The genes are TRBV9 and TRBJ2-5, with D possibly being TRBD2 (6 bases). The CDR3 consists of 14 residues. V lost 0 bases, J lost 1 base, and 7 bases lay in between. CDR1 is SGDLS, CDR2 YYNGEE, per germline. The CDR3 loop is CASSVGGVQETQYF. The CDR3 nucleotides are TGTGCCAGCAGCGTAGGGGGGGTCCAAGAGACCCAGTACTTC.

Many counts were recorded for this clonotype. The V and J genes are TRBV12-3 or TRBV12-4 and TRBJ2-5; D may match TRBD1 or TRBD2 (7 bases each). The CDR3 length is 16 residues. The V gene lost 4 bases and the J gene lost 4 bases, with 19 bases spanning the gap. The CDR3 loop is CASSSPQGGEVETQYF. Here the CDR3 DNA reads TGTGCCAGCAGTTCCCCCCAGGGGGGGGAGGTAGAGACCCAGTACTTC.

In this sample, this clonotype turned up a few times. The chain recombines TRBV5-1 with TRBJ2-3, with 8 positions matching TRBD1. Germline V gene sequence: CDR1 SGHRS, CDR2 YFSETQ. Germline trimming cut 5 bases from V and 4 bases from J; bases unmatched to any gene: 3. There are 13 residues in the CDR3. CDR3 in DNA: TGCGCCAGCAGACAGGGGGACCCAGATACGCAGTATTTT. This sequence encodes CASRQGDPDTQYF.

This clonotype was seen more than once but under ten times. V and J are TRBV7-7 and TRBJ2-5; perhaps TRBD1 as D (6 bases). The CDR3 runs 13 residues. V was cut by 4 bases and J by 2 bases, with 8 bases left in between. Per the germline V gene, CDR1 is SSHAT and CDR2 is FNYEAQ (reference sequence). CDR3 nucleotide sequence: TGTGCCAGCAGCTGGGGACATCAAGAGACCCAGTACTTC. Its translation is CASSWGHQETQYF. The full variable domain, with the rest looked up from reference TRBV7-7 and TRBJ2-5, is GAGVSQSPRYKVTKRGQDVTLRCDPISSHATLYWYQQALGQGPEFLTYFNYEAQPDKSGLPSDRFSAERPEGSISTLTIQRTEQRDSAMYRCASSWGHQETQYFGPGTRLLVL.

DNA for the CDR3: TGCAGCGTTGCCCATTTAGTGGGGGATTCCTACAATGAGCAGTTCTTC. Amino acids: CSVAHLVGDSYNEQFF. V usage is TRBV29-1 and J usage is TRBJ2-1; D may correspond to TRBD1 or TRBD2 (5 bases each). V was trimmed by 4 bases and J by 1 base, leaving 17 bases between them. CDR1 and CDR2 from the germline V gene are SQVTM and ANQGSEA. The CDR3 totals 16 residues.

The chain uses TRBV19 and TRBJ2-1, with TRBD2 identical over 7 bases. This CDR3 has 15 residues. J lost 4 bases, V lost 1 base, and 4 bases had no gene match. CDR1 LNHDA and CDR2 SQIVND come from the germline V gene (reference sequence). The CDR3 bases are TGTGCCAGTAGTATAGCGGGAGGACTTTACAATGAGCAGTTCTTC. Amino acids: CASSIAGGLYNEQFF.

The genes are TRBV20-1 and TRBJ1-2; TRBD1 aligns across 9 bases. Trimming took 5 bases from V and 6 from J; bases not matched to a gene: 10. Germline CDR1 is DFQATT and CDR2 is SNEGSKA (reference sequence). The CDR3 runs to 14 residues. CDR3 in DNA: TGCAGTGCTGTAAACAGGGGGCAGATGGATGGCTACACCTTC. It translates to CSAVNRGQMDGYTF.

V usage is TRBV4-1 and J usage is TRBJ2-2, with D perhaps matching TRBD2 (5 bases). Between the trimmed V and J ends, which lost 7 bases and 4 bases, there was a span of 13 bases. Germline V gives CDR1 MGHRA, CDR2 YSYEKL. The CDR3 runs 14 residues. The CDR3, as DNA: TGCGCCAGCAAATTCCGGGGTGGCACCGGGGAGCTGTTTTTT. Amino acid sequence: CASKFRGGTGELFF.

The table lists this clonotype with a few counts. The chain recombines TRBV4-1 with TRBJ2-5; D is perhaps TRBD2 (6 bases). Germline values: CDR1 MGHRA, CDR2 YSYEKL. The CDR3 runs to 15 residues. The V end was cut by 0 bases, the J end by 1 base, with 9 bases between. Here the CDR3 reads CASSQELATQETQYF. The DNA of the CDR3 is TGCGCCAGCAGCCAAGAGCTAGCGACCCAAGAGACCCAGTACTTC.

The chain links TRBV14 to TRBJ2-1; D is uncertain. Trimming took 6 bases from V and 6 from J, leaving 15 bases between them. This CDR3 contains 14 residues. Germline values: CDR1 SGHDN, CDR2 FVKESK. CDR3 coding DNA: TGTGCCAGCAGTCTGTTCTCCAACGGCAATGAGCAGTTCTTC. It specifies CASSLFSNGNEQFF.

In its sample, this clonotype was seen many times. CDR3 nucleotide sequence: TGTGCCAGCAGCGAAAGCGGTCGGGGGGTCCGCGAGCAGTACTTC. Translation gives CASSESGRGVREQYF. The V call is TRBV9, the J call TRBJ2-7, with 7 nucleotides matching TRBD2. Germline lookup yields CDR1 SGDLS and CDR2 YYNGEE. The trim removed 3 bases at V and 6 bases at J, leaving 12 bases unmatched. The CDR3 runs to 15 residues.

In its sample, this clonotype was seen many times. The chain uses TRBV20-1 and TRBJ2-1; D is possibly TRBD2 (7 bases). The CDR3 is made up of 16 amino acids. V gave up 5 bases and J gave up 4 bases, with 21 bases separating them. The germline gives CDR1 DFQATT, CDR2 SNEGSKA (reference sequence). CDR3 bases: TGCAGTGCTGCCGGGGGGCCTAGCAGGACGTACAATGAGCAGTTCTTC. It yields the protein CSAAGGPSRTYNEQFF.

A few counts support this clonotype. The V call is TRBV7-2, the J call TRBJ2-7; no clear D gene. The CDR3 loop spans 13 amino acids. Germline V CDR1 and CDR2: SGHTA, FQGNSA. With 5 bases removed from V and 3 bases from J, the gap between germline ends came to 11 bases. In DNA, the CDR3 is TGTGCCAGCAGCCCAGGCAATCGCTACGAGCAGTACGTC. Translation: CASSPGNRYEQYV.